Presented here are 4 T cell receptor beta chains from one specimen sequenced in a study of cytomegalovirus exposure and HLA in healthy donors. Primers for the PCR totalled 60 Vbeta and 13 Jbeta. Clones were sequenced by immunoSEQ multiplex PCR, and TCRdb holds only the in-frame ones, with some missing. In the table there are 120,000 or so clones, less than 80% of which are singletons. The specimen sequenced was PBMCs. Every receptor here comes from a man in his forties in good health and CMV-seropositive.

The V gene is TRBV27, the J gene TRBJ2-7; 8 bases match TRBD2. In germline, CDR1 is MNHEY, CDR2 SMNVEV (reference sequence). V dropped 3 bases and J dropped 4; count of bases not matched to a gene: 5. The CDR3 spans 14 residues. The CDR3 protein is CASSLVAGPYEQYF. The CDR3 region has the DNA TGTGCCAGCAGTTTGGTAGCGGGACCTTACGAGCAGTACTTC.

This chain joins TRBV18 and TRBJ2-5, with D possibly being TRBD1 (5 bases). From germline, CDR1 is KGHSH and CDR2 LQKENI. Trimming stripped 6 bases from V and 4 bases from J, with 18 bases between. This CDR3 comprises 15 residues. CDR3 residues: CASSQGAVKGETQYF. CDR3 nucleotides: TGTGCCAGCTCGCAAGGGGCGGTAAAAGGAGAGACCCAGTACTTC. The variable domain in full, with the rest retrieved from reference TRBV18 and TRBJ2-5, is NAGVMQNPRHLVRRRGQEARLRCSPMKGHSHVYWYRQLPEEGLKFMVYLQKENIIDESGMPKERFSAEFPKEGPSILRIQQVVRGDSAAYFCASSQGAVKGETQYFGPGTRLLVL.

This clone was seen ten or more times. The J gene is TRBJ2-3, the V gene TRBV5-1; unclear D gene. Germline lookup yields CDR1 SGHRS and CDR2 YFSETQ. The germline V and J ends were trimmed by 0 bases and 5 bases, with 10 bases remaining between them. The CDR3 has 14 residues. In DNA, the CDR3 is TGCGCCAGCAGCTTGGAGTTGGGCGTAGATACGCAGTATTTT. Its protein is CASSLELGVDTQYF.

The rearrangement links TRBV9 to TRBJ1-2; TRBD1 matches 7 bases. J lost 8 bases, V lost 2 bases, and 6 bases had no gene match. In germline, CDR1 is SGDLS, CDR2 YYNGEE. This CDR3 comprises 13 residues. CDR3 region: CASSVAGTDGYTF. CDR3 bases: TGTGCCAGCAGCGTCGCCGGGACAGACGGCTACACCTTC.